These 13 T cell receptor beta chains were all obtained from the same sample, sequenced in a study of cytomegalovirus exposure and HLA in healthy donors. The primer mix had 60 Vbeta and 13 Jbeta primers. Here immunoSEQ multiplex PCR was the method, and the copy in TCRdb shows in-frame clones only, minus some. This table has fewer than 55,000 clones, about two thirds appearing once. Sequenced input: PBMCs. Receptors originate from a woman between 45 and 60 years old in good health and CMV-seropositive.

This chain joins TRBV5-5 and TRBJ1-2; D possibly corresponds to TRBD1 (6 bases). CDR3 length: 17 residues. Germline loops: CDR1 SGHKS, CDR2 YYEKEE (reference sequence). V lost 0 bases and J 7 bases, leaving 22 bases between the germline ends. CDR3 DNA sequence: TGTGCCAGCAGCTTGGATTCGACAGGTGGTCGGGCGGGTGGCTACACCTTC. Translation: CASSLDSTGGRAGGYTF.

The rearrangement links TRBV5-1 to TRBJ2-3, with TRBD1 identical over 9 bases. CDR1 and CDR2 (germline): SGHRS, YFSETQ. CDR3 length: 14 amino acids. V was clipped by 5 bases and J by 5 bases; unmatched bases: 6. The CDR3 here is CASRIQGAVDTQYF. DNA for the CDR3: TGCGCCAGCAGAATACAGGGGGCGGTAGATACGCAGTATTTT.

V gene TRBV5-4 combines with J gene TRBJ2-1; 7 nucleotides align to TRBD1. V gave up 6 bases and J gave up 6 bases; unmatched junction bases: 6. The CDR3 totals 13 residues. The germline V gene encodes CDR1 SGHNT and CDR2 YYREEE (reference sequence). CDR3 nucleotides: TGTGCCAGCACCGCCGACAGGGTCAATGAGCAGTTCTTC. Encoded protein: CASTADRVNEQFF.

The rearrangement uses TRBV4-3 and TRBJ2-5; no firm D call. Between the trimmed V and J ends, which lost 1 base and 3 bases, there was a span of 6 bases. CDR1 is LGHNA and CDR2 is YSLEER in the germline V gene. There are 13 residues in the CDR3. CDR3 DNA sequence: TGCGCCAGCAGCCAAGTCGTAGAAGAGACCCAGTACTTC. Translation: CASSQVVEETQYF.

The V and J genes are TRBV5-6 and TRBJ2-5; 9 bases match TRBD2. The CDR3 length is 16 residues. The J segment lost 1 base and the V segment lost 2 bases, leaving 6 bases of the junction unmatched. CDR1 is SGHDT and CDR2 is YYEEEE in the germline V gene. The CDR3 is CASSFLKTSGQETQYF. In nucleotides, the CDR3 is TGTGCCAGCAGCTTCTTGAAGACTAGCGGCCAAGAGACCCAGTACTTC.

This clone was recorded only once. This chain links TRBV7-9 with TRBJ2-2; 7 positions match TRBD1. From germline, CDR1 is SEHNR and CDR2 FQNEAQ (reference sequence). The CDR3 is 13 residues long. V lost 7 bases, J lost 4 bases, and 3 bases stayed unmatched. The CDR3 reads CASKGQSTGELFF. CDR3 DNA: TGTGCCAGCAAGGGACAGTCCACCGGGGAGCTGTTTTTT.

V and J are TRBV28 and TRBJ2-7; D is perhaps TRBD1 (6 bases). This CDR3 has 15 amino acids. CDR1 is MDHEN and CDR2 is SYDVKM in the germline V gene. The ends were cut back, 5 bases at V and 3 bases at J, with 17 bases in the middle. The CDR3 sequence: CASSQPRQANYEQYF. The CDR3 DNA follows: TGTGCCAGCAGTCAACCCCGACAGGCCAACTACGAGCAGTACTTC.

CDR3 sequence: CAWSPTLAGAHEQYF. The CDR3, as DNA: TGTGCCTGGAGCCCCACCCTAGCGGGAGCTCACGAGCAGTACTTC. The gene calls are TRBV30 and TRBJ2-7, with 10 bases aligning to TRBD2. CDR3 length: 15 amino acids. The trim removed 3 bases at V and 5 bases at J, leaving 10 bases unmatched. The germline CDR1 and CDR2 sequences are GTSNPN and SVGIG (reference sequence).

The CDR3 region is CASSLEGRLYEQYF. The CDR3 DNA follows: TGCGCCAGCAGCCTGGAGGGGCGGCTCTACGAGCAGTACTTC. The chain links TRBV4-1 to TRBJ2-7; perhaps TRBD2 as D (6 bases). V dropped 4 bases and J dropped 3 bases, with 13 bases sitting between them. The CDR3 is 14 amino acids. Germline V gives CDR1 MGHRA, CDR2 YSYEKL.

This clone was seen once. The chain carries TRBV7-8 and TRBJ2-7; a weak D match, TRBD2 (6 bases). V lost 5 bases, J lost 3 bases, and 14 bases lay in between. Germline V gives CDR1 SGHVS, CDR2 FQNEAQ. This CDR3 contains 14 residues. The CDR3 DNA reads TGTGCCAGCAGCCCGGCGGGGCTCCACTACGAGCAGTACTTC. Translated: CASSPAGLHYEQYF.

The chain has TRBV27 and TRBJ1-2, with 7 positions matching TRBD1. CDR1 and CDR2 (germline): MNHEY, SMNVEV (reference sequence). After removal of 5 bases from V and 0 bases from J, the junction contained 6 bases not matched to a gene. CDR3 length: 15 residues. DNA of the CDR3: TGTGCCAGCAGTGCCATCGGGACAGCTAACTATGGCTACACCTTC. As protein: CASSAIGTANYGYTF.

The rearrangement links TRBV7-2 to TRBJ2-1, with D possibly matching TRBD1 (5 bases). Germline V gene sequence: CDR1 SGHTA, CDR2 FQGNSA. Trimming took 7 bases from V and 3 from J, leaving 13 bases between them. This CDR3 has 14 residues. The CDR3 sequence is CASNQQASYNEQFF. Written as DNA, the CDR3 is TGTGCCAGCAACCAACAGGCCAGCTACAATGAGCAGTTCTTC.

This clone was found a few times. The CDR3 sequence: CASSFGGASSYEQYF. DNA of the CDR3: TGTGCCAGCAGCTTCGGGGGGGCGTCCTCCTACGAGCAGTACTTC. The J gene is TRBJ2-7, the V gene TRBV13; 8 nucleotides align to TRBD2. V shed 3 bases, J shed 0 bases, and the junction held 4 bases outside the gene matches. Germline V gives CDR1 PRHDT, CDR2 FYEKMQ (reference sequence). This CDR3 is built from 15 residues.